This T cell receptor beta chain derives from a study of shared clonotypes between healthy human individuals. Study-level background: Three CD4 naive, three CD4 memory, two CD8 naive and one CD8 memory plate were used per donor.

Some clones are missing from TCRdb's copy, which holds only in-frame ones; the method was immunoSEQ multiplex PCR. The profile shows a few million clones, more than 80% of them singletons. The donors, all of them Caucasian adults, lived in Nashville, Tennessee. Sequences were obtained from naive CD4+ T cells sorted from blood. Stated subset: CD45RA+ positively selected. The origin of this receptor is a man aged 18 to 29 in good health.

The DNA of the CDR3 is TGCGCCAGAACGGGGGGGCCGAGCTCCTACGAGCAGTACTTC. Protein product: CARTGGPSSYEQYF. The chain joins TRBV10-1 to TRBJ2-7, with 8 bases matching TRBD2. The V segment lost 9 bases and the J segment 0 bases; nucleotides outside the gene matches: 7. Germline V CDR1 and CDR2: WNHNN, SYGVQD (reference sequence). This CDR3 region has 14 residues.